These 28 T cell receptor beta chains came from one sample sequenced in a study of cytomegalovirus exposure and HLA in healthy donors. Primers for the PCR totalled 60 Vbeta and 13 Jbeta. The method was immunoSEQ multiplex PCR; TCRdb's version includes in-frame clones alone and lacks a portion of them. The sample holds about 160,000 clones; approximately 80% are singletons and the top ten take 5.5% to 8%. Sequencing was done on a sample of PBMCs. The receptors shown here come from a young woman in good health and CMV-seropositive.

The chain recombines TRBV7-9 with TRBJ1-6; 9 nucleotides match TRBD1. CDR1 and CDR2 (germline): SEHNR, FQNEAQ (reference sequence). The CDR3 consists of 14 residues. V shed 5 bases, J shed 9 bases, and the junction held 5 bases outside the gene matches. The DNA of the CDR3 is TGTGCCAGCAGCCGGACAGGGGAGGGTTCACCCCTCCACTTT. It is translated as CASSRTGEGSPLHF.

The J gene is TRBJ1-2, the V gene TRBV5-4; 10 nucleotides agree with TRBD1. V lost 2 bases and J lost 3; bases outside the gene matches: 7. Germline V gene lookup returns CDR1 SGHNT and CDR2 YYREEE (reference sequence). The CDR3 totals 16 residues. The chain's CDR3 is CASSFDRGRMYYGYTF. The CDR3 region has the DNA TGTGCCAGCAGCTTTGACAGGGGGCGAATGTACTATGGCTACACCTTC.

V and J are TRBV9 and TRBJ1-1, with D possibly TRBD1 on 5 matching bases. The germline gives CDR1 SGDLS, CDR2 YYNGEE. The CDR3 length is 14 residues. Trimming shortened V by 3 bases and J by 2 bases, and 11 bases separated the two germline ends. DNA of the CDR3: TGTGCCAGCAGCGCAGGAACAGGTAACACTGAAGCTTTCTTT. Protein sequence: CASSAGTGNTEAFF.

The chain is built from TRBV5-4 and TRBJ1-1; a weak D match, TRBD1 (5 bases). The CDR3 contains 13 residues. Germline CDR1 reads SGHNT; CDR2 reads YYREEE (reference sequence). Trimming left V 2 bases short and J 1 base short, with 6 bases between. The DNA for the CDR3 is TGTGCCAGCAGCTTAACAGGGAACACTGAAGCTTTCTTT. It translates to CASSLTGNTEAFF.

This chain joins TRBV19 and TRBJ2-5, with 10 positions matching TRBD2. Trimming at V came to 5 bases and at J to 5 bases, leaving 14 bases not matched to a gene. The CDR3 loop spans 17 amino acids. Germline CDR1 is LNHDA and CDR2 is SQIVND (reference sequence). The CDR3 nucleotides are TGTGCCAGTAGTCTACAAAAGCGGGGGGGCCACCGTGAGACCCAGTACTTC. Translation gives CASSLQKRGGHRETQYF.

The chain carries TRBV7-2 and TRBJ2-5, with TRBD2 matching over 14 bases. With V trimmed by 1 base and J by 3 bases, 4 bases remained unmatched. Looked up from germline, CDR1 is SGHTA and CDR2 is FQGNSA. The CDR3 totals 17 residues. CDR3 sequence reads: CASSLELTSGGEETQYF. The CDR3, as DNA: TGTGCCAGCAGCTTAGAGCTGACTAGCGGGGGGGAAGAGACCCAGTACTTC.

The J gene is TRBJ1-2, the V gene TRBV2, with 7 nucleotides matching TRBD1. The length of the CDR3 is 15 residues. CDR1 is SNHLY and CDR2 is FYNNEI in the germline V gene. After removal of 6 bases from V and 3 bases from J, the junction contained 10 bases not matched to a gene. This CDR3 is CASRVGTAPDYGYTF. CDR3 DNA sequence: TGTGCCAGCAGGGTAGGGACAGCCCCTGACTATGGCTACACCTTC.

Here the CDR3 reads CSVGRGTDTQYF. DNA of the CDR3: TGCAGCGTTGGACGGGGCACAGATACGCAGTATTTT. This sequence joins TRBV29-1 and TRBJ2-3; D remains ambiguous. Germline CDR1 is SQVTM and CDR2 is ANQGSEA. The CDR3 is made up of 12 amino acids. V was trimmed by 4 bases and J by 1 base, leaving 6 bases between them.

This chain uses TRBV2 with TRBJ1-6; no clear D. The germline V gene encodes CDR1 SNHLY and CDR2 FYNNEI. V dropped 6 bases and J dropped 3 bases, with 12 bases sitting between them. The CDR3 has 15 residues. The CDR3 spells CASSPGRVYNSPLHF. CDR3 bases: TGTGCCAGCAGCCCCGGTCGGGTCTATAATTCACCCCTCCACTTT.

This chain joins TRBV6-5 and TRBJ1-1; TRBD1 is a possible D gene (6 bases). With 7 bases removed from V and 3 bases from J, the gap between germline ends came to 18 bases. The CDR3 is made up of 15 amino acids. Germline CDR1 and CDR2: MNHEY and SVGAGI. The CDR3 region is CASTSGRGADTEAFF. CDR3 in DNA: TGTGCCAGCACCTCAGGGCGGGGGGCGGACACTGAAGCTTTCTTT.

This clone was found a few times. V is TRBV5-4 and J is TRBJ2-5; 7 bases line up with TRBD1. V shed 5 bases, J shed 2 bases, and the junction held 9 bases outside the gene matches. The CDR3 has 15 residues. Germline-derived CDR1 and CDR2 are SGHNT and YYREEE (reference sequence). The CDR3 reads CASSTEGAGQETQYF. The CDR3 DNA sequence: TGTGCCAGCAGTACCGAGGGGGCAGGACAAGAGACCCAGTACTTC.

This clone was seen a handful of times. The V call is TRBV7-3, the J call TRBJ2-1; a possible D gene is TRBD1 (5 bases). The CDR3 has 14 amino acids. V shed 5 bases and J shed 9 bases, with 17 bases lying between them. CDR1 and CDR2 (germline): SGHTA, FQGTGA. This CDR3 is CASSVTGRQGEQFF. The CDR3 DNA reads as TGTGCCAGCAGCGTGACCGGACGGCAGGGTGAGCAGTTCTTC.

The chain employs TRBV27 and TRBJ1-6; 8 nucleotides agree with TRBD1. Germline assignment: CDR1 MNHEY and CDR2 SMNVEV (reference sequence). Unmatched junction bases numbered 7, after V lost 8 bases and J lost 1 base. This CDR3 contains 16 residues. CDR3 nucleotides: TGTGCCAGCCCAGGGGGCCAGGGGTCCTATAATTCACCCCTCCACTTT. It translates to CASPGGQGSYNSPLHF.

This clone was seen a few times. V is TRBV29-1 and J is TRBJ2-3, with TRBD2 matching 9 bases. The germline V gene encodes CDR1 SQVTM and CDR2 ANQGSEA. CDR3 size: 14 residues. V trimming: 3 bases; J trimming: 4 bases; junction bases outside the gene matches: 5. CDR3 amino acids: CSVEGGGASDTQYF. DNA of the CDR3: TGCAGCGTTGAGGGCGGGGGGGCATCAGATACGCAGTATTTT.

The chain uses TRBV2 and TRBJ2-5; the D gene is possibly TRBD2 (5 bases). Germline lookup yields CDR1 SNHLY and CDR2 FYNNEI. V lost 1 base, J lost 3 bases, and 9 bases lay in between. The CDR3 loop spans 14 amino acids. CDR3 DNA sequence: TGTGCCAGCAGTGAAGAGAGGGCCAAAGAGACCCAGTACTTC. Protein: CASSEERAKETQYF.

The chain carries TRBV19 and TRBJ1-4; D gene unclear. V was pared by 5 bases and J by 8 bases, with 15 bases between. This CDR3 has 14 residues. Germline V gene data show CDR1 as LNHDA and CDR2 as SQIVND (reference sequence). The CDR3 coding sequence is TGTGCCAGTAGTGGAGGCCCAACGGGCGAAAAACTGTTTTTT. Protein product: CASSGGPTGEKLFF. The full variable domain, its missing parts supplied by reference TRBV19 and TRBJ1-4, is DGGITQSPKYLFRKEGQNVTLSCEQNLNHDAMYWYRQDPGQGLRLIYYSQIVNDFQKGDIAEGYSVSREKKESFPLTVTSAQKNPTAFYLCASSGGPTGEKLFFGSGTQLSVL.

This clone was found once. The rearrangement uses TRBV6-6 and TRBJ2-7; D is uncertain. From germline, CDR1 is MNHNY and CDR2 SVGAGI (reference sequence). The CDR3 covers 12 residues. V was cut by 5 bases and J by 4 bases, with 9 bases left in between. The chain's CDR3 is CASSILAYEQYF. CDR3 nucleotide sequence: TGTGCCAGCAGTATATTGGCATACGAGCAGTACTTC.

The chain is built from TRBV7-8 and TRBJ2-7; no clear D gene. Germline values: CDR1 SGHVS, CDR2 FQNEAQ. The V and J ends lost 0 bases and 5 bases respectively, with 8 bases between them. This CDR3 has 13 amino acids. CDR3 coding DNA: TGTGCCAGCAGCTTAGCATCGGGTCACGAGCAGTACTTC. Amino acids: CASSLASGHEQYF.

The chain has TRBV4-2 and TRBJ2-2; D might be TRBD1 (5 bases). Trimming pared 0 bases from V and 5 bases from J, leaving 7 bases between. The length of the CDR3 is 14 residues. Germline CDR1 LGHNA, CDR2 YNFKEQ. CDR3 protein: CASSQESGTGELFF. The CDR3 nucleotides are TGTGCCAGCAGCCAAGAATCAGGGACCGGGGAGCTGTTTTTT.

This rearrangement joins TRBV12-2 to TRBJ1-1; the table's D call TRBD1 went unverified against the DNA. TRBV12-2 is a known pseudogene. There are 17 residues in the CDR3. The CDR3 DNA reads as TGTGCAAGTCGCTTAGGCGGGACAGGGAAACGGAACACTGAAGCTTTCTTT. Protein sequence: CASRLGGTGKRNTEAFF.

The chain is built from TRBV10-2 and TRBJ1-1; maybe TRBD1 (5 bases). V shed 4 bases and J shed 4 bases, with 13 bases lying between them. From germline, CDR1 is WSHSY and CDR2 SAAADI. This CDR3 has 14 residues. CDR3 loop: CASSGGEGTTEAFF. The CDR3 region has the DNA TGCGCCAGCAGTGGAGGGGAGGGAACCACTGAAGCTTTCTTT.

This clone was picked up a small number of times. One junction end disagrees with the germline gene, perhaps due to a read error. The rearrangement joins TRBV7-9 to TRBJ1-1; TRBD1 might be the D (6 bases). This CDR3 has 15 residues. The V gene's germline CDR1 is SEHNR and CDR2 FQNEAQ (reference sequence). As DNA, the CDR3 is TGTTCCAGCAGCCTTCTTACAGGGAGTTACACTGAAGCTTTCTTT. Protein product: CSSSLLTGSYTEAFF.

The V call is TRBV6-5, the J call TRBJ2-7, with 9 bases aligning to TRBD1. The CDR3 totals 16 residues. Losses at the gene ends were 1 base for V and 2 bases for J; bases not matched to a gene: 6. Germline V lookup: CDR1 MNHEY, CDR2 SVGAGI. CDR3 nucleotide sequence: TGTGCCAGCAGTTACTTCACAGGGGGCGCTGCCTACGAGCAGTACTTC. This translates into CASSYFTGGAAYEQYF.

This rearrangement joins TRBV27 to TRBJ2-1, with 8 positions matching TRBD1. V gave up 7 bases and J gave up 10 bases; unmatched junction bases: 18. Germline CDR1 MNHEY, CDR2 SMNVEV (reference sequence). The length of the CDR3 is 16 residues. For the CDR3, the DNA is TGTGCCAGCATTCTCTCAGGGGGCCCCCCAAATTGGGAGCAGTTCTTC. It encodes CASILSGGPPNWEQFF.

The rearrangement uses TRBV7-3 and TRBJ2-2; D is uncertain. The germline V and J ends were trimmed by 2 bases and 2 bases, with 6 bases remaining between them. Per germline, CDR1 SGHTA and CDR2 FQGTGA. The CDR3 consists of 14 residues. The CDR3 here is CASSLDTNTGELFF. The DNA for the CDR3 is TGTGCCAGCAGCTTAGACACCAACACCGGGGAGCTGTTTTTT.

This clone came up a few times. The chain is built from TRBV7-9 and TRBJ2-3; 13 nucleotides agree with TRBD2. Germline assignment: CDR1 SEHNR and CDR2 FQNEAQ (reference sequence). Trimming cost V 6 bases and J 6 bases; bases outside gene matches: 6. The CDR3 has 15 residues. CDR3 protein: CASSPWTSGGDTQYF. Here the CDR3 DNA reads TGTGCCAGCAGTCCTTGGACTAGCGGGGGTGATACGCAGTATTTT.

This chain joins TRBV11-3 and TRBJ2-3; 11 nucleotides agree with TRBD2. CDR1 is SGHNT and CDR2 is YENEEA in the germline V gene. V was clipped by 5 bases and J by 3 bases; unmatched bases: 7. The CDR3 runs to 16 residues. The CDR3 sequence: CASSPRSGGATDTQYF. DNA of the CDR3: TGTGCCAGCAGCCCCCGTAGCGGGGGGGCGACAGATACGCAGTATTTT.

V usage is TRBV11-2 and J usage is TRBJ2-7, with D tentatively TRBD1 (6 bases). With 1 base removed from V and 6 bases from J, the gap between germline ends came to 13 bases. CDR3 length: 14 amino acids. Germline CDR1 is SGHAT and CDR2 is FQNNGV. In DNA, the CDR3 is TGTGCCAGCAGCTTAGCCCCGGACAGACCCGAGCAGTACTTC. It specifies CASSLAPDRPEQYF.